The source of this T cell receptor beta chain is a study of beta chain features in type 1 diabetes. Expressed TCRB transcripts were sequenced, since all the RNA that had been isolated was reverse transcribed. The protocol was immunoSEQ multiplex PCR, while the TCRdb copy is restricted to in-frame clones and leaves out a portion. The data show approximately 170,000 clones, with under 9.5% seen just once and under 0.55% held by the top ten. Comments on this clone: Its antigen remains unidentified.

Researchers reported sorting CD4+ naive, central memory, regulatory and stem cell-like memory cells via CD45RO/CCR7/CD25/CD127/CD95/CD27. Study-level findings and limits: Significant though moderate, a shortening of TCRB CDR3s appeared in all four CD4+ subsets of Type 1 diabetes patients.

The V and J ends lost 4 bases and 5 bases respectively, with 17 bases between them. Germline CDR1 GTSNPN, CDR2 SVGIG (reference sequence). The CDR3 has 14 amino acids. Sequences were obtained from central memory CD4+ T cells from blood. This sequence originates from a man aged 18 to 29 with type 1 diabetes. This chain connects TRBV30 to TRBJ2-5; TRBD1 is a possible D gene (5 bases). CDR3 nucleotide sequence: TGTGCCTGGACATGGGTTGACAGAAAGGAGACCCAGTACTTC. Protein: CAWTWVDRKETQYF.